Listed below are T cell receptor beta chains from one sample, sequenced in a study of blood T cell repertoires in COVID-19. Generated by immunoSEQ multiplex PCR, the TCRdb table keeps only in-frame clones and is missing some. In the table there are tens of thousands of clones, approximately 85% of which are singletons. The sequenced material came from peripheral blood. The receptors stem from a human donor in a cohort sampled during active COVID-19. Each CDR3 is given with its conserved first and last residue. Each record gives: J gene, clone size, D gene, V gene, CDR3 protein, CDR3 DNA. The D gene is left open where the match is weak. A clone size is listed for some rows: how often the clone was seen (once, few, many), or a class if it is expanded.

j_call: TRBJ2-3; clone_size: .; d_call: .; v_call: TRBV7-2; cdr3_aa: CASSRVTDTQYF; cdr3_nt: TGTGCCAGCAGCCGAGTCACAGATACGCAGTATTTT
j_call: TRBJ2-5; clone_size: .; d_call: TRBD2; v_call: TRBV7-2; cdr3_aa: CASRGTSQETQYF; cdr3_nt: TGTGCCAGCAGGGGGACTAGCCAAGAGACCCAGTACTTC
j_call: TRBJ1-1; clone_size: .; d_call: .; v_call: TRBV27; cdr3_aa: CASSFGRQANTEAFF; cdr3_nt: TGTGCCAGCAGTTTCGGCAGACAAGCGAACACTGAAGCTTTCTTT
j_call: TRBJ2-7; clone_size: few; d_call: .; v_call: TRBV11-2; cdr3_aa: CASSMGHPNYEQYF; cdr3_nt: TGTGCCAGCAGCATGGGACACCCAAACTACGAGCAGTACTTC
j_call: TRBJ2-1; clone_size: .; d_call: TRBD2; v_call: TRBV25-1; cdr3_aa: CASTSLAGTPNEQFF; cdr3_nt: TGTGCCAGCACCTCACTAGCGGGGACCCCCAATGAGCAGTTCTTC
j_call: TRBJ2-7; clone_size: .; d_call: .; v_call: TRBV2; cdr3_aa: CASVGLWAGDDYEQYF; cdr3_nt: TGTGCCAGCGTCGGGCTTTGGGCAGGGGACGACTACGAGCAGTACTTC
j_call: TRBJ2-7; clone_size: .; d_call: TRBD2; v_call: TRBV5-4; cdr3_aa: CASSLYAGGPYEQYF; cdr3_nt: TGTGCCAGCAGCTTGTACGCGGGAGGACCCTACGAGCAGTACTTC
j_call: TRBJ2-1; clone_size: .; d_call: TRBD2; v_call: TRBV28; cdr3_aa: CASREMGLAGGDEQFF; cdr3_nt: TGTGCCAGCAGGGAGATGGGACTAGCGGGAGGGGATGAGCAGTTCTTC
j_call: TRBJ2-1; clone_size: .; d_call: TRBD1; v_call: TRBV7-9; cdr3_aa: CASSPGGSESSYNEQFF; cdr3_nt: TGTGCCAGCAGCCCAGGGGGTAGCGAAAGCTCCTACAATGAGCAGTTCTTC
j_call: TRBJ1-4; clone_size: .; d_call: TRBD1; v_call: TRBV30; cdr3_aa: CAWSLKTGGNEKLFF; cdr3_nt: TGTGCCTGGAGCTTGAAGACAGGGGGAAACGAAAAACTGTTTTTT
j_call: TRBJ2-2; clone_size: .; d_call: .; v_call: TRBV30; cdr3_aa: CAWRRQWGGDTGELFF; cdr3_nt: TGTGCCTGGAGACGGCAGTGGGGCGGGGACACCGGGGAGCTGTTTTTT
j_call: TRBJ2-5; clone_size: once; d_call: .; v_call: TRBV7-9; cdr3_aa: CASRDPKGAQETQYF; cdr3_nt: TGTGCCAGCAGGGACCCCAAGGGAGCTCAAGAGACCCAGTACTTC
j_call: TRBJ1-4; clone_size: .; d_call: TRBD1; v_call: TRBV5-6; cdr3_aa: CASSLADRGGKLFF; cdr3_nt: TGTGCCAGCAGCTTGGCTGACAGGGGCGGAAAACTGTTTTTT
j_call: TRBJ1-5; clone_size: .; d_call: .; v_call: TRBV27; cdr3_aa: CASSLLGQGPNQPQHF; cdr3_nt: TGTGCCAGCAGTTTATTGGGGCAGGGGCCTAATCAGCCCCAGCATTTT
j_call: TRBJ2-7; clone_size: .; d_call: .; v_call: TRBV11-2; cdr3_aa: CASSIGLSYEQYF; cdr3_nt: TGTGCCAGCAGCATAGGGCTCTCCTACGAGCAGTACTTC
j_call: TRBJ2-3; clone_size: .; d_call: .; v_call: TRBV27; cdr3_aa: CATGSERLTDTQYF; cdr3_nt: TGTGCCACCGGGTCCGAACGCCTCACAGATACGCAGTATTTT
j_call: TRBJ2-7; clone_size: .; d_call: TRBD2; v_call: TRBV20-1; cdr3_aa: CSASKEYGTSYEQYF; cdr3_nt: TGCAGTGCTAGTAAGGAATACGGGACTAGCTACGAGCAGTACTTC
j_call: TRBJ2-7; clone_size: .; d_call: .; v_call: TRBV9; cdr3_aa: CASSVNHPASTYEQYF; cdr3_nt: TGTGCCAGCAGCGTAAACCATCCAGCGTCGACCTACGAGCAGTACTTC
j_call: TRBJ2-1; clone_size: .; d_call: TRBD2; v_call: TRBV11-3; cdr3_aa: CASSLEGVWGRADENEQFF; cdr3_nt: TGTGCCAGCAGCTTAGAGGGGGTTTGGGGGAGGGCCGACGAGAATGAGCAGTTCTTC
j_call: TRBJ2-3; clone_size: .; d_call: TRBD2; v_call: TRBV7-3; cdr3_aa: CASSPLGSAGGYTDTQYF; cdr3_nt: TGTGCCAGCAGCCCTTTGGGTAGCGCGGGAGGTTATACAGATACGCAGTATTTT
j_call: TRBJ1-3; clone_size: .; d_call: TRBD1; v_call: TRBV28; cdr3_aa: CASSPRDRSLSGNTIYF; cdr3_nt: TGTGCCAGCAGTCCCCGGGACAGGAGCCTCTCTGGAAACACCATATATTTT
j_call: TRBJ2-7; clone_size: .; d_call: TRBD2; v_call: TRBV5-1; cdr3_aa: CASSSPGLAEQQYF; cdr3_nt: TGCGCCAGCAGCTCTCCGGGACTAGCGGAGCAGCAGTACTTC
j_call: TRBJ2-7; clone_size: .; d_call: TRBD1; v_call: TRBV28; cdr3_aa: CASSLRQGILYEQYF; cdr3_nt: TGTGCCAGCAGTCTACGACAGGGGATTCTATACGAGCAGTACTTC
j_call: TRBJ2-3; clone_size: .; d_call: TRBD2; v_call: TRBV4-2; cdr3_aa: CASSQTYFPSGRSTDTQYF; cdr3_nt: TGTGCCAGCAGCCAGACCTACTTTCCTAGCGGGAGAAGTACAGATACGCAGTATTTT
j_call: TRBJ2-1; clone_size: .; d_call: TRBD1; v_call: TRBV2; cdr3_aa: CASSAPGQGYNEQFF; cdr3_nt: TGTGCCAGCAGTGCACCGGGACAGGGATACAATGAGCAGTTCTTC
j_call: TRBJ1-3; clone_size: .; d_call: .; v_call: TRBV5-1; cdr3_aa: CASSFSGSGNTIYF; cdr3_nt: TGCGCCAGCAGCTTTTCGGGGTCTGGAAACACCATATATTTT
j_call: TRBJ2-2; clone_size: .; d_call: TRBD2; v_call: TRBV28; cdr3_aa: CASSLGGSAGELFF; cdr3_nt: TGTGCCAGCAGTTTAGGCGGGAGCGCCGGGGAGCTGTTTTTT
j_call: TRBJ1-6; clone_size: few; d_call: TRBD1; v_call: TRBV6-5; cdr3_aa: CASRSTGGLYSPLHF; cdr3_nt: TGTGCCAGCAGATCCACAGGGGGCCTTTATTCACCCCTCCACTTT
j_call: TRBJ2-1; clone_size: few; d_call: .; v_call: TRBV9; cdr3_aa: CASSSPPGAYNEQFF; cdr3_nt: TGTGCCAGCAGCTCCCCACCCGGGGCCTACAATGAGCAGTTCTTC
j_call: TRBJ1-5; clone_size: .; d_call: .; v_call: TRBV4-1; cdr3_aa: CASSQVYRGLGRSNQPQHF; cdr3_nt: TGCGCCAGCAGCCAAGTTTATCGGGGGCTCGGGAGGAGCAATCAGCCCCAGCATTTT
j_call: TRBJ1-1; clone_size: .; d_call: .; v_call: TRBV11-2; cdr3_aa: CASSLELVMNTEAFF; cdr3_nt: TGTGCCAGCAGCTTAGAACTGGTTATGAACACTGAAGCTTTCTTT
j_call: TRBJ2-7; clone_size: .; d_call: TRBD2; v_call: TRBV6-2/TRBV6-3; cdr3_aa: CASSLGEGEQYF; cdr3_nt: TGTGCCAGCAGCCTTGGGGAGGGTGAGCAGTACTTC
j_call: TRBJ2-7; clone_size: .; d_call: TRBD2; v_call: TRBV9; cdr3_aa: CASSPRLAGGQEQYF; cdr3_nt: TGTGCCAGCAGCCCAAGACTAGCGGGAGGGCAAGAGCAGTACTTC
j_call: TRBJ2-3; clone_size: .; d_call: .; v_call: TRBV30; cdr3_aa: CALGRGYSTDTQYF; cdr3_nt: TGTGCCCTGGGGAGGGGGTATAGCACAGATACGCAGTATTTT
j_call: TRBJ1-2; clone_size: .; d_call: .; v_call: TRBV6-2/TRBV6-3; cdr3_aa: CASSSGEGYGYTF; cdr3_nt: TGTGCCAGCAGCTCCGGGGAGGGCTATGGCTACACCTTC
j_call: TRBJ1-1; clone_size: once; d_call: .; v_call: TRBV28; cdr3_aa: CASSINRVLNTEAFF; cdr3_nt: TGTGCCAGCAGTATAAACAGGGTACTGAACACTGAAGCTTTCTTT
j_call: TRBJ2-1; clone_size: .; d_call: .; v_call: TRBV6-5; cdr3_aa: CASSYPYSYNEQFF; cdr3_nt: TGTGCCAGCAGTTACCCGTACTCCTACAATGAGCAGTTCTTC
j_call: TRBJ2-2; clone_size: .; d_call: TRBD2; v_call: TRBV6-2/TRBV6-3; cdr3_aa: CASSYSLGLATGELFF; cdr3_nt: TGTGCCAGCAGTTACTCGCTGGGACTAGCGACCGGGGAGCTGTTTTTT
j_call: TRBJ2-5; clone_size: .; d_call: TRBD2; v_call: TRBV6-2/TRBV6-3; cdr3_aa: CASSYGGGTVETQYF; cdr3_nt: TGTGCCAGCAGTTACGGGGGGGGGACTGTGGAGACCCAGTACTTC
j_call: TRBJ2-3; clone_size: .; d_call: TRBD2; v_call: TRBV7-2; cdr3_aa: CASSTRGGDTQYF; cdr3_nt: TGTGCCAGCAGCACCCGGGGGGGGGATACGCAGTATTTT
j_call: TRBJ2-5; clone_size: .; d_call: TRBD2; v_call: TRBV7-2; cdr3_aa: CASSLALIAGVRETQYF; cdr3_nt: TGTGCCAGCAGCTTAGCGTTGATAGCGGGAGTCCGGGAGACCCAGTACTTC
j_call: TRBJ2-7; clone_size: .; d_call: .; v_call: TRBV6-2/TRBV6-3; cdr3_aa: CASSSPQVTYEQYF; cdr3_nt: TGTGCCAGCAGTTCCCCGCAGGTGACCTACGAGCAGTACTTC
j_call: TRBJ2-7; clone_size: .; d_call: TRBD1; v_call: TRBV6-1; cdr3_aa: CASSVAGTGDYEQYF; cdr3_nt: TGTGCCAGCAGTGTAGCCGGGACAGGGGATTACGAGCAGTACTTC
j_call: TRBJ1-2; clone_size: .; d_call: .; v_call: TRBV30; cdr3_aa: CAWRVQGDYGYTF; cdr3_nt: TGTGCCTGGCGCGTACAGGGAGACTATGGCTACACCTTC
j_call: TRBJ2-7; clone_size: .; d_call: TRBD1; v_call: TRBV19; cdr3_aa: CAVRGLGEQYF; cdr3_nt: TGTGCCGTCAGGGGGCTGGGGGAGCAGTACTTC
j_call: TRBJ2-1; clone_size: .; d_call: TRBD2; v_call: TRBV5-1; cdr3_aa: CASSLPTSGRANEQFF; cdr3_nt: TGCGCCAGCAGCTTGCCCACTAGCGGGAGGGCCAATGAGCAGTTCTTC
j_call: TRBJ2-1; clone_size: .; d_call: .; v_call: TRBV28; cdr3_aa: CASNSRTHTYNEQFF; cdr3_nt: TGTGCCAGCAACTCCAGGACTCACACCTACAATGAGCAGTTCTTC
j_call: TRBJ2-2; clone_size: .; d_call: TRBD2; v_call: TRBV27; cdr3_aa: CASSFEGTGLPSGRGDTGELFF; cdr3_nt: TGTGCCAGCAGTTTTGAAGGGACAGGATTGCCTAGCGGGAGGGGCGACACCGGGGAGCTGTTTTTT
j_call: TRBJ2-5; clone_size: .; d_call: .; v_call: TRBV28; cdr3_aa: CASSSTGQETQYF; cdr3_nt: TGTGCCAGCAGTTCAACAGGTCAAGAGACCCAGTACTTC
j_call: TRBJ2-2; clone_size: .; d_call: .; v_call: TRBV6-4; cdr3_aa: CASSDGGLNTGELFF; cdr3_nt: TGTGCCAGCAGTGACGGCGGACTGAACACCGGGGAGCTGTTTTTT
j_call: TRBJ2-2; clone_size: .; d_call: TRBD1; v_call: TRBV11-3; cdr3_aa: CASSADREPTGELFF; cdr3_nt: TGTGCCAGCAGCGCCGACAGGGAACCTACCGGGGAGCTGTTTTTT
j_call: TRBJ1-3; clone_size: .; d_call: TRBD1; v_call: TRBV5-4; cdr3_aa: CASSQKTGTDTIYF; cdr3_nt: TGTGCCAGCAGCCAAAAGACAGGGACGGACACCATATATTTT